This note documents a single T cell receptor beta chain sequence. This sample was taken from a study of blood T cell repertoires in COVID-19. At the level of the study: COVID-19 samples from acute and convalescent phases originated in the United States, Italy and Spain. T cells, B-cell-depleted T cells, or PBMCs supplied cDNA or gDNA.

This CDR3 comprises 15 residues. After removal of 3 bases from V and 4 bases from J, the junction contained 4 bases not matched to a gene. From germline, CDR1 is SGHNT and CDR2 YYREEE (reference sequence). Original methodology: Estimation of nucleated cell counts relied on the amplification of reference gene primers. TCRdb's copy holds only in-frame clones and misses some; the assay was immunoSEQ multiplex PCR. The V and J calls and clone size come from that table; D and trimming were worked out from the DNA. The profile shows roughly 53,000 clones, 85% to 90% of them singletons. The sample comprised peripheral blood. This rearrangement joins TRBV5-4 to TRBJ1-2, with TRBD1 matching over 12 bases. The TCR comes from a man in his forties or fifties with active COVID-19. CDR3 amino acids: CASSWGTGGIYGYTF. CDR3 DNA: TGTGCCAGCAGCTGGGGGACAGGGGGCATCTATGGCTACACCTTC.